A single sample is the source of the 9 T cell receptor beta chains below, sequenced in a study of blood T cell repertoires in COVID-19. The method was immunoSEQ multiplex PCR; TCRdb's version includes in-frame clones alone and lacks a portion of them. The sample yields approximately 140,000 clones, 85% to 90% seen once. Sequencing input: peripheral blood. The receptors derive from a man between 65 and 79 years old with active COVID-19.

V gene TRBV28 combines with J gene TRBJ2-5; 8 nucleotides align to TRBD1. Germline lookup yields CDR1 MDHEN and CDR2 SYDVKM. The CDR3 covers 13 residues. Unmatched junction bases numbered 5, after V lost 5 bases and J lost 6 bases. CDR3 protein: CASSIQGAKTQYF. The CDR3 DNA is TGTGCCAGCAGTATCCAGGGGGCGAAGACCCAGTACTTC. Drawing the rest from reference TRBV28 and TRBJ2-5, the complete variable domain is DVKVTQSSRYLVKRTGEKVFLECVQDMDHENMFWYRQDPGLGLRLIYFSYDVKMKEKGDIPEGYSVSREKKERFSLILESASTNQTSMYLCASSIQGAKTQYFGPGTRLLVL.

This clone was observed once. V gene TRBV7-9 combines with J gene TRBJ2-1; TRBD2 agrees at 11 bases. V shed 5 bases and J 7 bases; nucleotides not matched to a gene: 10. The CDR3 is made up of 16 amino acids. Germline CDR1 reads SEHNR; CDR2 reads FQNEAQ (reference sequence). The chain's CDR3 is CASSTSGTSGSNEQFF. As DNA, the CDR3 is TGTGCCAGCAGCACCTCCGGGACTAGCGGTTCTAATGAGCAGTTCTTC.

CDR3 sequence reads: CASSATSGTGGDEQFF. The CDR3 bases are TGTGCCAGCAGCGCCACGTCCGGGACAGGGGGAGATGAGCAGTTCTTC. The chain links TRBV5-5 to TRBJ2-1, with 11 bases that match TRBD1. Germline V gene lookup returns CDR1 SGHKS and CDR2 YYEKEE (reference sequence). Losses at the gene ends were 4 bases for V and 8 bases for J; bases not matched to a gene: 11. This CDR3 has 16 amino acids.

The chain employs TRBV6-5 and TRBJ2-7; 7 bases map to TRBD1. V lost 2 bases to trimming and J lost 0 bases; unmatched junction nucleotides: 7. The length of the CDR3 is 16 residues. Per the germline V gene, CDR1 is MNHEY and CDR2 is SVGAGI. DNA of the CDR3: TGTGCCAGCAGTTACAGTGGCAGGGGGAGCTCCTACGAGCAGTACTTC. This translates into CASSYSGRGSSYEQYF.

V is TRBV27 and J is TRBJ2-1; 8 nucleotides agree with TRBD2. The J segment lost 1 base and the V segment lost 2 bases, leaving 1 base of the junction unmatched. The CDR3 runs to 15 residues. Looked up from germline, CDR1 is MNHEY and CDR2 is SMNVEV (reference sequence). CDR3 region: CASSLPSGSYNEQFF. The CDR3 DNA reads as TGTGCCAGCAGTTTACCTAGCGGGTCCTACAATGAGCAGTTCTTC.

Ten or more counts support this clone. The chain couples TRBV12-3 or TRBV12-4 to TRBJ1-4, with D unclear. The CDR3 is 12 amino acids. Deletions cut 3 bases from V and 8 bases from J, with 7 bases between. The CDR3 nucleotides are TGTGCCAGCAGTTTCGATCAGGAAAAACTGTTTTTT. Encoded protein: CASSFDQEKLFF.

The rearrangement joins TRBV5-4 to TRBJ2-3; tentative D call: TRBD2 (5 bases). The V end lost 2 bases, the J end lost 0 bases, and 7 bases lay between the germline ends. Per germline, CDR1 SGHNT and CDR2 YYREEE (reference sequence). There are 14 residues in the CDR3. CDR3 protein: CASSLAESTDTQYF. CDR3 in DNA: TGTGCCAGCAGCTTAGCGGAGAGCACAGATACGCAGTATTTT.

This clone was observed a few times. CDR3 sequence: CASSARGTTDTQYF. The DNA for the CDR3 is TGTGCCAGCAGTGCCCGGGGGACCACAGATACGCAGTATTTT. The V and J genes are TRBV9 and TRBJ2-3, with D perhaps TRBD2 (6 bases). This CDR3 region has 14 residues. V lost 5 bases to trimming and J lost 2 bases, with 12 bases between them. Germline values: CDR1 SGDLS, CDR2 YYNGEE.

The chain carries TRBV18 and TRBJ1-2; 7 bases match TRBD1. The trim removed 5 bases at V and 6 bases at J, leaving 3 bases unmatched. CDR1 is KGHSH, CDR2 LQKENI, per germline. This CDR3 has 12 amino acids. CDR3 nucleotide sequence: TGTGCCAGCTCAGCGACAGGGCATGGCTACACCTTC. Translated, it gives CASSATGHGYTF. The full variable domain, rest sourced from reference TRBV18 and TRBJ1-2, is NAGVMQNPRHLVRRRGQEARLRCSPMKGHSHVYWYRQLPEEGLKFMVYLQKENIIDESGMPKERFSAEFPKEGPSILRIQQVVRGDSAAYFCASSATGHGYTFGSGTRLTVV.